This is a list of T cell receptor beta chains from one sample in a study of blood T cell repertoires in COVID-19. Assay used: immunoSEQ multiplex PCR; TCRdb lists only in-frame clones, some missing. The table lists around 57,000 clones, 90% of them singletons, with around 8% in the top ten. Sequencing was done on a sample of peripheral blood. The receptors were gathered from a human donor with active COVID-19. The donor label of this sample is uncertain. CDR3s include the opening cysteine and the closing phenylalanine or tryptophan. A D gene is named only where the DNA matches it firmly. A row's size may be missing; if present it is once, few, many or a size class.

j_gene,d_gene,v_gene,abundance,CDR3nt,CDR3aa
TRBJ1-1,-,TRBV6-5,-,TGTGCCAGCAGTTATAGCCAGGGTGAAGCTTTCTTT,CASSYSQGEAFF
TRBJ2-5,-,TRBV28,-,TGTGCCAGCAGTTTTCCCGGGACAAGCCAGACCCAGTACTTC,CASSFPGTSQTQYF
TRBJ2-2,TRBD1,TRBV7-2,-,TGTGCCAGCAGCTCACAGGGGAGCACCGGGGAGCTGTTTTTT,CASSSQGSTGELFF
TRBJ1-5,TRBD1,TRBV6-2/TRBV6-3,-,TGTGCCAGCAGCCCGGTCCAGTCGGGACAGTTCAATCAGCCCCAGCATTTT,CASSPVQSGQFNQPQHF
TRBJ1-5,-,TRBV19,-,TGTGCCAGTAATCAGGGGAATCAGCCCCAGCATTTT,CASNQGNQPQHF
TRBJ2-7,TRBD1,TRBV2,-,TGTGCCAGCAGTGGTACAGGGGGGTCCTACGAGCAGTACTTC,CASSGTGGSYEQYF
TRBJ2-7,TRBD1,TRBV27,-,TGTGCCAGCAGTGACCCGGGACAGGGTCGTAGGCGGCAGTACTTC,CASSDPGQGRRRQYF
TRBJ1-6,-,TRBV28,once,TGTGCCAGCAGTCTCCCGACAGTAGTGGGTAGATCACCCCTCCACTTT,CASSLPTVVGRSPLHF
TRBJ2-1,-,TRBV3-1/TRBV3-2,-,TGTGCCAGCAGCCAAGATGAGACCTACAATGAGCAGTTCTTC,CASSQDETYNEQFF
TRBJ2-7,TRBD2,TRBV4-2,-,TGTGCCAGCAGCCAAGAGGGGACTAGCGGGGGATTCTACGAGCAGTACTTC,CASSQEGTSGGFYEQYF
TRBJ2-1,-,TRBV5-1,-,TGCGCCAGCAGCCGGGATCTTATGGGCAATGAGCAGTTCTTC,CASSRDLMGNEQFF
TRBJ1-2,TRBD1,TRBV4-1,-,TGCGCCAGCAGCCAAGTTATAGGCAGGGGGAACTATGGCTACACCTTC,CASSQVIGRGNYGYTF